These 9 T cell receptor beta chains share one sample of origin, sequenced in a study of response to subunit inactivated influenza vaccine. MiXCR, applied by TCRdb to the RT-PCR reads, yields one record per CDR3 protein. The table has 560,000 or so distinct CDR3 sequences, less than 8% seen once. The material sequenced was PBMCs from blood, taken less than 30 months after vaccination. The receptors stem from a man aged 50 to 69 who received an inactivated influenza vaccine.

This clonotype was recorded at least ten times. The chain combines TRBV9 with TRBJ2-1; D perhaps matches TRBD1 (6 bases). Trimming left V 0 bases short and J 10 bases short, with 17 bases between. The CDR3 runs to 15 residues. Germline CDR1 is SGDLS and CDR2 is YYNGEE. DNA for the CDR3: TGTGCCAGCAGCGTAGATCTAGGGGGACGAAAAGAGCAGTTCTTC. Protein: CASSVDLGGRKEQFF.

This clonotype was counted a few times. The V and J genes are TRBV15 and TRBJ2-5; the D gene is possibly TRBD2 (5 bases). V shed 0 bases and J shed 5 bases, with 10 bases lying between them. The CDR3 contains 14 residues. The germline gives CDR1 LNHNV, CDR2 YYDKDF (reference sequence). The CDR3 bases are TGTGCCACCAGCAGAGATCTTTGGGAGGAGACCCAGTACTTC. Translated: CATSRDLWEETQYF.

This chain connects TRBV20-1 to TRBJ2-7, with TRBD2 matching over 8 bases. The germline V gene has CDR1 DFQATT and CDR2 SNEGSKA (reference sequence). This CDR3 is built from 14 residues. After removal of 1 base from V and 7 bases from J, the junction contained 9 bases not matched to a gene. The CDR3 coding sequence is TGCAGTGCTAGAGTGAGCGGGAGAGTGAGGGAGCAGTACTTC. Its protein is CSARVSGRVREQYF.

In DNA, the CDR3 is TGTGCCAGCTCGCCGAGATCGAGCTCCTACGAGCAGTACTTC. Encoded protein: CASSPRSSSYEQYF. J is TRBJ2-7 and V is TRBV18; D is uncertain. This CDR3 region has 14 residues. V was trimmed by 6 bases and J by 0 bases, leaving 12 bases between them. The germline gives CDR1 KGHSH, CDR2 LQKENI.

The CDR3 DNA sequence: TGCGCCAGCAGCCAAGAATTGGGGCTCACAGATACGCAGTATTTT. This sequence encodes CASSQELGLTDTQYF. The chain is built from TRBV4-1 and TRBJ2-3; a possible D gene is TRBD1 (5 bases). Per the germline V gene, CDR1 is MGHRA and CDR2 is YSYEKL. CDR3 length: 15 amino acids. V lost 0 bases and J 2 bases, leaving 9 bases between the germline ends.

This clonotype was detected only a few times. The V and J genes are TRBV20-1 and TRBJ2-2; TRBD1 might be the D (6 bases). The length of the CDR3 is 14 residues. CDR1 and CDR2 from the germline V gene are DFQATT and SNEGSKA (reference sequence). V was shortened by 6 bases and J by 1 base, with 12 bases between the two germline ends. The CDR3 spells CSALGGLNTGELFF. The CDR3 coding sequence is TGCAGTGCCCTAGGGGGTTTGAACACCGGGGAGCTGTTTTTT.

Comments on this clonotype: Being one base from a much bigger clone, this may be a read error. This chain joins TRBV12-3 or TRBV12-4 and TRBJ1-5; no clear D gene. The length of the CDR3 is 17 residues. The CDR3 DNA reads as TGTGCCAGCAGTTTAGCCTCAGGCCAGCTTAGCGATCAGCCCCAGCATTTT. Translation gives CASSLASGQLSDQPQHF.

V usage is TRBV7-9 and J usage is TRBJ2-7; TRBD2 is a possible D gene (7 bases). Trimming removed 5 bases from V and 0 bases from J, with 14 bases in between. CDR3 length equals 15 residues. The germline V gene encodes CDR1 SEHNR and CDR2 FQNEAQ (reference sequence). The CDR3 protein is CASSLLGGASYEQYF. DNA of the CDR3: TGTGCCAGCAGCCTACTGGGGGGGGCCTCCTACGAGCAGTACTTC.

The chain combines TRBV18 with TRBJ2-2; 14 positions match TRBD2. CDR3 length equals 15 residues. Trimming removed 6 bases from V and 6 bases from J; junction bases left unmatched: 3. Looked up from germline, CDR1 is KGHSH and CDR2 is LQKENI. The CDR3 region is CASSAGLAGAGELFF. CDR3 DNA: TGTGCCAGCTCGGCGGGACTAGCGGGAGCCGGGGAGCTGTTTTTT.